This T cell receptor beta chain is from a study of cytomegalovirus exposure and HLA in healthy donors. Study results and caveats: The HLA-A and HLA-B alleles of most subjects were reportedly predicted accurately from TCR beta sequences. Investigators reported 150 to 200 TCR beta chains as tied to cytomegalovirus. Sequence variants that were highly shared formed a cluster that was likely a sequencing artifact.

About this clone itself: The antigen remains unidentified.

The PCR was carried out with 60 Vbeta primers and 13 Jbeta primers. The repertoire was sequenced with immunoSEQ multiplex PCR; TCRdb's copy has only in-frame clones and lacks some. The data hold some 190,000 clones, with about 90% observed a single time. Healthy people donating bone marrow made up the donors. Sequencing input: PBMCs. The receptor's source is a boy between 2 and 10 years old in good health and CMV-seronegative.

CDR3 bases: TGTGCCAGCAGTGAGTGGGGGGGTAACACTGAAGCTTTCTTT. Encoded protein: CASSEWGGNTEAFF. This chain uses TRBV6-4 with TRBJ1-1; a weak D match, TRBD1 (5 bases). V was trimmed by 3 bases and J by 2 bases, leaving 10 bases between them. The CDR3 is 14 residues long. Looked up from germline, CDR1 is MRHNA and CDR2 is SNTAGT.